The sample holds a few counts of the clone carrying this T cell receptor beta chain. What it binds is not known. The source of the sample is a study of T-cell reconstitution after alpha-beta-depleted transplantation in children. Overall study findings and caveats: Several hundred rapidly expanded clones from non-depleted graft cells reportedly supplied alpha-beta T cells about two months post-transplant.

V was clipped by 1 base and J by 6 bases; unmatched bases: 3. Per germline, CDR1 GTSNPN and CDR2 SVGIG (reference sequence). The CDR3 covers 14 residues. Construction of the TCRbeta library involved unique molecular identifiers. TCRdb fed the PCR reads into MiXCR, producing one record per CDR3 protein. The sample carries 450,000 to 550,000 distinct CDR3 sequences, about 10% recorded once. This clonotype was sampled from a female patient aged 2-9 years who had a stem cell transplant for aplastic anemia, so the T cells may come from the graft donor. The specimen comprised PBMCs, mostly from graft donor cells, sampled 180 days after TCRalphabeta/CD19-depleted stem cell transplant. The chain links TRBV30 to TRBJ2-1; 10 positions match TRBD2. The CDR3 loop reads CAWSGGLASNEQFF. CDR3 sequence (DNA): TGTGCCTGGAGTGGGGGACTAGCGAGCAATGAGCAGTTCTTC.